The 20 T cell receptor beta chains given below trace back to one sample, sequenced in a study of vaccination and CD4 T cells after COVID-19. The Oncomine TCR Beta short-read assay generated sequence data from the DNA of cultured CD4+ T cells. Using its own MiXCR run on the PCR reads, TCRdb lists one record per CDR3 protein. This table has approximately 16,000 distinct CDR3 sequences, 35% appearing once. The sample's treatment: approximately 10-day PBMC culture with coronavirus spike peptide pools or control peptides (ViraFEST assay). These receptors lack a known antigen. Input material: cultured CD4+ T cells from blood. Receptors originate from a human donor with COVID-19.

This chain joins TRBV7-9 and TRBJ1-5, with D tentatively TRBD1 (6 bases). The CDR3 loop spans 14 amino acids. CDR1 is SEHNR and CDR2 is FQNEAQ in the germline V gene (reference sequence). V gave up 7 bases and J gave up 1 base, with 11 bases separating them. The CDR3 spells CASNMGASNQPQHF. The DNA for the CDR3 is TGTGCCAGCAACATGGGGGCGAGCAATCAGCCCCAGCATTTT.

CDR3 region: CSVPRAYNEQFF. Written as DNA, the CDR3 is TGCAGTGTCCCGAGGGCCTACAATGAGCAGTTCTTC. The rearrangement uses TRBV20-1 and TRBJ2-1; weak D call: TRBD2 (5 bases). Germline CDR1 reads DFQATT; CDR2 reads SNEGSKA (reference sequence). The CDR3 is 12 amino acids. The V and J ends lost 7 bases and 2 bases respectively, with 9 bases between them.

The rearrangement uses TRBV5-1 and TRBJ1-2, with D possibly matching TRBD1 (6 bases). The germline V gene encodes CDR1 SGHRS and CDR2 YFSETQ. The CDR3 is 14 amino acids. Deletions cut 1 base from V and 4 bases from J, with 11 bases between. The CDR3 region is CASSLSGGTYGYTF. The CDR3, as DNA: TGCGCCAGCAGCTTGTCCGGGGGCACCTATGGCTACACCTTC.

V is TRBV5-1 and J is TRBJ2-3, with no clear D. The CDR3 extends over 13 amino acids. The germline V and J ends were trimmed by 2 bases and 6 bases, with 10 bases remaining between them. Germline CDR1 and CDR2: SGHRS and YFSETQ. For the CDR3, the DNA is TGCGCCAGCAGCTTACGGGTCATGGATACGCAGTATTTT. This encodes CASSLRVMDTQYF.

The V gene is TRBV6-1, the J gene TRBJ1-5, with a weak D call TRBD1 (5 bases). This CDR3 is 16 amino acids long. V was clipped by 1 base and J by 0 bases, with 10 bases between them. Germline values: CDR1 MNHNS, CDR2 SASEGT. CDR3 loop: CASSEEAGYSNQPQHF. DNA for the CDR3: TGTGCCAGCAGTGAAGAGGCAGGGTATAGCAATCAGCCCCAGCATTTT.

This clonotype was found a few times. V and J are TRBV5-1 and TRBJ2-3; 9 nucleotides match TRBD2. The CDR3 is made up of 16 amino acids. The junction had 3 bases not matched to a gene; V was cut back by 0 bases and J by 1 base. Germline lookup yields CDR1 SGHRS and CDR2 YFSETQ. The CDR3 nucleotides read TGCGCCAGCAGCTTGGTTCAGCGGGGGGGCACAGATACGCAGTATTTT. It is translated as CASSLVQRGGTDTQYF.

The V gene is TRBV5-1, the J gene TRBJ1-1, with 12 positions matching TRBD1. Trimming at V came to 0 bases and at J to 5 bases, leaving 8 bases not matched to a gene. This CDR3 region has 17 residues. Germline lookup yields CDR1 SGHRS and CDR2 YFSETQ. The CDR3 DNA is TGCGCCAGCAGCTTGGTTAGGGGACAGGGGGCTTCAACTGAAGCTTTCTTT. This gives the protein CASSLVRGQGASTEAFF.

This clonotype was seen a handful of times. The V call is TRBV7-6, the J call TRBJ1-5; TRBD1 matches at 8 bases. This CDR3 spans 15 amino acids. Per germline, CDR1 SGHVS and CDR2 FNYEAQ. The junction had 9 bases not matched to a gene; V was cut back by 4 bases and J by 7 bases. In nucleotides, the CDR3 is TGTGCCAGCAGCTCCGGACAGGGATGGGGGCAGCCCCAGCATTTT. It specifies CASSSGQGWGQPQHF. Combining the CDR3 with reference TRBV7-6 and TRBJ1-5 gives the whole variable domain GAGVSQSPRYKVTKRGQDVALRCDPISGHVSLYWYRQALGQGPEFLTYFNYEAQQDKSGLPNDRFSAERPEGSISTLTIQRTEQRDSAMYRCASSSGQGWGQPQHFGDGTRLSIL.

This clonotype was detected a few times. This sequence joins TRBV12-3 or TRBV12-4 and TRBJ2-2; 7 bases match TRBD1. This CDR3 has 15 residues. With V trimmed by 1 base and J by 2 bases, 1 base remained unmatched. This CDR3 reads CASSLGQGNTGELFF. CDR3 in DNA: TGTGCCAGCAGTTTAGGACAGGGAAACACCGGGGAGCTGTTTTTT.

This clonotype was found a few times. The chain is built from TRBV10-3 and TRBJ1-3; D remains unclear. Germline V lookup: CDR1 ENHRY, CDR2 SYGVKD. The CDR3 extends over 13 amino acids. The V and J ends lost 10 bases and 4 bases respectively, with 14 bases between them. The chain's CDR3 is CATGRDVGNTIYF. In DNA form, the CDR3 reads TGTGCCACCGGACGGGATGTCGGAAACACCATATATTTT.

This clonotype came up a few times. The J gene is TRBJ1-2, the V gene TRBV2; D is unclear. The CDR3 length is 10 residues. With 6 bases removed from V and 4 bases from J, the gap between germline ends came to 3 bases. From germline, CDR1 is SNHLY and CDR2 FYNNEI. As DNA, the CDR3 is TGTGCCAGCAGGATCTATGGCTACACCTTC. Its protein is CASRIYGYTF.

The rearrangement links TRBV14 to TRBJ2-3, with a possible D match to TRBD2 (6 bases). Trimming left V 4 bases short and J 2 bases short, with 16 bases between. Germline CDR1 SGHDN, CDR2 FVKESK. The CDR3 loop spans 16 amino acids. Written as DNA, the CDR3 is TGTGCCAGCAGCCCCATGGACTACACCCCCACAGATACGCAGTATTTT. Its protein product is CASSPMDYTPTDTQYF.

CDR3 sequence: CATLDPHYEQYF. Written as DNA, the CDR3 is TGTGCCACCCTCGACCCTCACTACGAGCAGTACTTC. The chain links TRBV6-2 or TRBV6-3 to TRBJ2-7; D is uncertain. V lost 10 bases to trimming and J lost 3 bases, with 13 bases between them. CDR1 is MNHEY and CDR2 is SVGEGT in the germline V gene. The CDR3 sequence is 12 residues long.

This clonotype has just a few counts. V usage is TRBV7-9 and J usage is TRBJ2-5; a possible D gene is TRBD1 (6 bases). The CDR3 is made up of 15 amino acids. Per germline, CDR1 SEHNR and CDR2 FQNEAQ (reference sequence). The V gene lost 5 bases and the J gene lost 4 bases, with 17 bases spanning the gap. The CDR3 loop reads CASSPPYRVGETQYF. The CDR3 bases are TGTGCCAGCAGCCCACCCTACAGGGTTGGAGAGACCCAGTACTTC.

This clonotype was observed once. At one end, the junction sequence differs from germline, possibly due to a read error. This rearrangement joins TRBV11-1 to TRBJ2-1; maybe TRBD1 (5 bases). Germline-derived CDR1 and CDR2 are SGHAT and FQDESV (reference sequence). CDR3 length: 16 residues. The CDR3 reads CVSSARAAIGHDEQFF. CDR3 bases: TGTGTCAGCAGCGCCCGGGCCGCAATAGGACACGATGAGCAGTTCTTC.

The chain uses TRBV20-1 and TRBJ2-7; TRBD1 might be the D (6 bases). This CDR3 spans 13 amino acids. Trimming removed 1 base at V and 3 bases at J, with 10 bases between. The germline V gene has CDR1 DFQATT and CDR2 SNEGSKA (reference sequence). This CDR3 reads CSARVPGDYEQYF. CDR3 coding DNA: TGCAGTGCTAGAGTCCCAGGGGACTACGAGCAGTACTTC.

Regarding this clonotype: The germline gene is not matched at one end of the junction; a read error may be the cause. The V call is TRBV6-1, the J call TRBJ1-4; D is undetermined. Germline lookup yields CDR1 MNHNS and CDR2 SASEGT. The CDR3 is made up of 14 amino acids. The CDR3: CASSRRPTNEKLFF. The CDR3 coding sequence is TGTGCCAGCAGTCGAAGGCCAACAAATGAAAAACTGTTTTTT.

The CDR3 reads CASSGGTGYNTEAFF. In nucleotides, the CDR3 is TGTGCCAGCAGTGGGGGGACAGGATATAACACTGAAGCTTTCTTT. This chain joins TRBV28 and TRBJ1-1, with 8 positions matching TRBD1. V lost 5 bases to trimming and J lost 2 bases; unmatched junction nucleotides: 7. CDR3 length: 15 residues. Germline V CDR1 and CDR2: MDHEN, SYDVKM.

This rearrangement joins TRBV7-6 to TRBJ1-5; D call uncertain. CDR1 is SGHVS, CDR2 FNYEAQ, per germline. The CDR3 is 14 amino acids. V lost 4 bases and J 4 bases, leaving 11 bases between the germline ends. CDR3 bases: TGTGCCAGCAGCTCCTATCCTGGGAATCAGCCCCAGCATTTT. It yields the protein CASSSYPGNQPQHF.

This clonotype occurred once. V gene TRBV20-1 combines with J gene TRBJ2-2; D is unresolved. The germline CDR1 and CDR2 sequences are DFQATT and SNEGSKA (reference sequence). V was pared by 3 bases and J by 0 bases, with 17 bases between. This CDR3 is built from 17 residues. In DNA form, the CDR3 reads TGCAGTGCTAGCCGCCTTGCCGGCAGATCGAACACCGGGGAGCTGTTTTTT. Residues: CSASRLAGRSNTGELFF.